This T cell receptor (beta chain) is drawn from a study of OX40 agonist ivuxolimab in advanced cancers. Study in general: Across the patients, intravenous ivuxolimab was delivered every 2 weeks at 0.01 to 10 mg/kg.

In the case of this clone: Its antigen is unknown.

The protocol was immunoSEQ multiplex PCR, while the TCRdb copy is restricted to in-frame clones and leaves out a portion. In the table there are around 19,000 clones, around 69% of which are singletons. Study conclusions and caveats: CD8+ T cells were the subset that, on average, had more expanded clones than CD4+. Both blood CD4+ and CD8+ T cells showed clonal growth by week 6 at 0.1 to 3.0 mg/kg. Specificity for antigen went undetermined in the expanded peripheral T cells.

The source material was CD4+ or CD8+ T cells sorted from blood, sampled in a trial of the OX40 agonist ivuxolimab. This TCR was recovered from an adult with an advanced solid tumor such as melanoma, head and neck, liver or kidney cancer.

The CDR3 sequence: CASSFGTGEAYEQYF. Written as DNA, the CDR3 is TGTGCCAGCAGTTTCGGGACAGGTGAAGCCTACGAGCAGTACTTC. V and J are TRBV27 and TRBJ2-7, with 8 bases that match TRBD1. Germline-derived CDR1 and CDR2 are MNHEY and SMNVEV (reference sequence). CDR3 size: 15 residues. V shed 3 bases and J 2 bases; nucleotides not matched to a gene: 6.